The rows below give T cell receptor beta chains drawn from one sample of a study of blood T cell repertoires in COVID-19. Repertoires were generated with immunoSEQ multiplex PCR, while TCRdb's copy carries only in-frame clones and drops some. The sample lists about 100,000 clones; approximately 79% were seen once. Material: peripheral blood. The receptor set was obtained from a woman older than 75 with active or convalescent COVID-19. CDR3s include the opening cysteine and the closing phenylalanine or tryptophan. A D gene is named only where the DNA matches it firmly.

j_call v_call d_call cdr3_aa cdr3_nt
TRBJ2-7 TRBV10-3 . CATAERSPYEQYF TGTGCCACCGCGGAGAGGTCTCCCTACGAGCAGTACTTC
TRBJ2-3 TRBV5-1 . CASSRVGLPRGGTSGGDTQYF TGCGCCAGCAGCCGCGTGGGTTTACCGAGAGGGGGCACGTCCGGGGGAGATACGCAGTATTTT
TRBJ2-2 TRBV7-9 TRBD1 CASSTMGQDSTGELFF TGTGCCAGCAGCACAATGGGACAGGACAGCACCGGGGAGCTGTTTTTT
TRBJ2-5 TRBV2 . CASSGGTEETQYF TGTGCCAGCAGTGGCGGGACAGAAGAGACCCAGTACTTC
TRBJ2-5 TRBV2 TRBD1 CASRWPGQGRVETQYF TGTGCCAGCAGATGGCCGGGACAGGGGAGGGTAGAGACCCAGTACTTC
TRBJ1-1 TRBV19 . CASSIGVMNTEAFF TGTGCCAGTAGTATAGGAGTTATGAACACTGAAGCTTTCTTT
TRBJ2-7 TRBV6-2/TRBV6-3 . CASSSVDRNPGEQYF TGTGCCAGCAGTTCCGTAGACAGGAACCCCGGGGAGCAGTACTTC
TRBJ2-1 TRBV28 TRBD2 CASVAGGPVYNEQFF TGTGCCAGCGTAGCGGGAGGGCCGGTCTACAATGAGCAGTTCTTC
TRBJ1-1 TRBV9 TRBD1 CASSVEPGGITEAFF TGTGCCAGCAGCGTAGAACCAGGGGGTATCACTGAAGCTTTCTTT
TRBJ1-4 TRBV19 . CATRWSNNEKLFF TGTGCCACCCGCTGGTCTAATAATGAAAAACTGTTTTTT